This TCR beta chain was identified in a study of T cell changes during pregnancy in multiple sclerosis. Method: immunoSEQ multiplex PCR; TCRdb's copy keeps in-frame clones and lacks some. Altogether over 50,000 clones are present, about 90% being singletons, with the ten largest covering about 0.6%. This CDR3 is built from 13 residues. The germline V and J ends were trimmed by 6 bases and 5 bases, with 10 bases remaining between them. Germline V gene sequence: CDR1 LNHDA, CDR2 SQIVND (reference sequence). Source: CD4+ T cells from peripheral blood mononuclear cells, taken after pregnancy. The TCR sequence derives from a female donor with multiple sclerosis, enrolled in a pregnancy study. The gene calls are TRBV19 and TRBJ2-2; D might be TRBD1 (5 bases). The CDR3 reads CASRRQLTGELFF. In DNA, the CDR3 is TGTGCCAGTAGACGACAGTTGACCGGGGAGCTGTTTTTT.